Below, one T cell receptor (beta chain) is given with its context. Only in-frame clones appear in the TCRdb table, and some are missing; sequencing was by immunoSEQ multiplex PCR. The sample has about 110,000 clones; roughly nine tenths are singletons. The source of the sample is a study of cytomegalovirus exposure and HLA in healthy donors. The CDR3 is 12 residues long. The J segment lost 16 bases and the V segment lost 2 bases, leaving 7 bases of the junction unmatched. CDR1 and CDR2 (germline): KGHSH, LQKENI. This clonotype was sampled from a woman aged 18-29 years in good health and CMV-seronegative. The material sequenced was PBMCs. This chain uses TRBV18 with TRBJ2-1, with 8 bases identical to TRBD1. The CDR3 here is CASSPDRGDNFF. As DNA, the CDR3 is TGTGCCAGCTCACCAGACAGGGGCGACAATTTCTTC.